Shown below are 3 T cell receptor beta chains from a single sample sequenced in a study of Graves' ophthalmopathy and Graves' hyperthyroidism. RNA transcripts served as template for amplifying TCR beta CDR3 sequences. The workflow started with a first-round RT-PCR run with HTBI primers and then moved on to a second-round multiplex PCR. In TCRdb, the multiplex PCR reads were re-called with MiXCR into one record per CDR3 protein. Of around 1.1 million distinct CDR3 sequences in the sample, about two fifths were seen once. Sequencing input: peripheral blood or thyroid tissue (not recorded which). All receptors come from an adult man with Graves' hyperthyroidism.

This clonotype was detected only a few times. A single base separates this from a much larger clone, so it may be a read error. V and J are TRBV11-2 and TRBJ1-6; D unclear. CDR3 length: 15 amino acids. The germline gives CDR1 SGHAT, CDR2 FQNNGV. Written as DNA, the CDR3 is TGTGCCAGCAGTCCTCGGTGGAGTGGTAATTCATCCCTCCACTTT. It is translated as CASSPRWSGNSSLHF.

This clonotype was recorded at least ten times. The chain links TRBV25-1 to TRBJ2-6; possible D gene TRBD1, 6 bases. Trimming shortened V by 5 bases and J by 0 bases, and 11 bases separated the two germline ends. The germline gives CDR1 MGHDK, CDR2 SYGVNS. The CDR3 totals 16 residues. CDR3 sequence (DNA): TGTGCCAGCAGTCAGAACAGGGACTCTGGGGCCAACGTCCTGACTTTC. Translated: CASSQNRDSGANVLTF.

This chain joins TRBV7-8 and TRBJ2-7, with D tentatively TRBD1 (6 bases). Per the germline V gene, CDR1 is SGHVS and CDR2 is FQNEAQ. The V and J ends lost 5 bases and 4 bases respectively, with 36 bases between them. The CDR3 is made up of 21 amino acids. The CDR3 DNA reads TGTGCCAGCAGCCGCTCGCCAGGAAGTACGATGTTCCAGGGGAAAGGGTACGAGCAGTACTTC. It is translated as CASSRSPGSTMFQGKGYEQYF.